The source of this T cell receptor beta chain is a study of Tregs in tolerant kidney transplant recipients. Comment on this clone: As yet, its antigen is unknown.

The repertoire was sequenced with immunoSEQ multiplex PCR; TCRdb's copy has only in-frame clones and lacks some. The sample has about 15,000 clones, more than 90% seen once. Unstimulated regulatory T cells (CD4+CD25+CD127-), CD4+CD25- non-regulatory cells, CD4 and CD8 cells were FACS-sorted from thawed PBMCs. The study's findings and limits: Tregs expanded with activated donor B cells seemed most donor-specific. The small number of patients limits these findings pending further validation. This study did not directly address biological reproducibility.

The clonotype comes from a human donor in good health. The specimen was CD8+ T cells from blood.

The CDR3 protein is CASNDRKRSRTNEQFF. CDR3 DNA: TGTGCCAGCAACGACCGAAAGCGGAGTCGGACCAATGAGCAGTTCTTC. The chain joins TRBV14 to TRBJ2-1; a possible D gene is TRBD2 (5 bases). Trimming removed 7 bases from V and 6 bases from J, with 22 bases in between. CDR1 is SGHDN and CDR2 is FVKESK in the germline V gene. The length of the CDR3 is 16 residues.